This is a list of T cell receptor beta chains from one sample in a study of blood T cell repertoires in COVID-19. Repertoires were generated with immunoSEQ multiplex PCR, while TCRdb's copy carries only in-frame clones and drops some. The table includes 150,000 to 200,000 clones, around 89% detected once. The material sequenced was peripheral blood. These receptors all come from a middle-aged man with active or convalescent COVID-19. The CDR3 runs from the conserved cysteine through the conserved F or W. Each record gives: V gene, J gene, CDR3 protein.

TRBV11-2,TRBJ1-2,CASSPHQGVYTF
TRBV18,TRBJ2-1,CASSPTSGGSSYNEQFF
TRBV27,TRBJ2-1,CASSRIGQGENNEQFF
TRBV2,TRBJ1-6,CATEFDRASPLHF
TRBV19,TRBJ1-6,CASSIAGGSHYNSPLHF
TRBV4-1,TRBJ1-1,CASSPRRAQNTEAFF
TRBV27,TRBJ1-4,CASRLTGGRSNEKLFF
TRBV7-8,TRBJ2-7,CASSLDLDTSYEQYF
TRBV18,TRBJ2-1,CASSPTSGRFLNEQFF
TRBV30,TRBJ1-2,CAWSLGARWGYTF
TRBV5-1,TRBJ2-1,CASSLAGTRSYNEQFF
TRBV6-2/TRBV6-3,TRBJ2-7,CASSSDPQSSYEQYF
TRBV5-1,TRBJ1-3,CASSSGSSGNTIYF
TRBV7-9,TRBJ1-6,CASRRTGTGESPLHF
TRBV24-1,TRBJ2-1,CATSDSSGSSYNEQFF
TRBV3-1/TRBV3-2,TRBJ1-5,CASSQAAGGQPQHF
TRBV27,TRBJ2-7,CASSSLGGSYEQYF
TRBV7-2,TRBJ1-2,CASSPDRGHYYGYTF
TRBV5-1,TRBJ2-3,CASSFGQISTDTQYF
TRBV25-1,TRBJ1-4,CASSRPGQGGEKLFF
TRBV5-1,TRBJ1-5,CASSLGGPDQPQHF
TRBV19,TRBJ2-1,CASSIRPSGPLSYNEQFF
TRBV6-6,TRBJ2-3,CASSRDLTDTQYF
TRBV7-9,TRBJ1-1,CASSAARGNTEAFF
TRBV30,TRBJ2-7,CAWTSGQGTYEQYF
TRBV2,TRBJ1-3,CASGSPGNTIYF
TRBV29-1,TRBJ2-7,CSVESAYGSYEQYF
TRBV30,TRBJ1-3,CAWSGERVTGNTIYF